This TCR beta chain came from a study of shared clonotypes between healthy human individuals. Findings of the study overall: Clonotypes that were shared across a handful of donors made up about 5.1% of naive CD4 clonotypes.

The authors loaded roughly 200 ng DNA, 25,000 to 30,000 T cell genomes, into sorted-subset replicate PCRs. Here immunoSEQ multiplex PCR was the method, and the copy in TCRdb shows in-frame clones only, minus some. The table lists 2 million to 2.5 million clones, less than 95% of them singletons. Of note for this clone: Its antigen is currently unknown. This sample also contains other DNA sequences that code for the same CDR3.

The sequenced sample was naive CD4+ T cells from PBMCs. Subset given: CD45RA+ positively selected. This TCR derives from a man between 18 and 35 years old in good health. Some clones in this sample may be carry-over from other donors' samples.

The CDR3 loop reads CASSLAGTGGYEQYF. In nucleotides, the CDR3 is TGTGCCAGCAGCTTAGCCGGGACAGGAGGGTACGAGCAGTACTTC. The rearrangement uses TRBV7-9 and TRBJ2-7; 8 nucleotides align to TRBD1. Trimming cost V 0 bases and J 4 bases; bases outside gene matches: 5. This CDR3 spans 15 amino acids. CDR1 is SEHNR, CDR2 FQNEAQ, per germline (reference sequence).